The T cell receptor (beta chain) described here comes from a study of PD-L1 blockade in urothelial cancer. At the level of the study: Patients, treated from about 2014 onward, received atezolizumab 1,200 mg intravenously every 3 weeks. Blood underwent analysis 3 weeks (second dose) and 6 weeks after treatment began.

CDR3 length equals 15 residues. Germline V CDR1 and CDR2: SEHNR, FQNEAQ (reference sequence). V was pared by 1 base and J by 3 bases, with 12 bases between. Sequencing used immunoSEQ multiplex PCR; TCRdb keeps in-frame clones, though not all of them. The table records 41,000 or so clones, 82% of them present only once. This sample comprised PBMCs, obtained around atezolizumab (anti-PD-L1) treatment. The clonotype originates from a man aged 60-69 years with urothelial cancer. This chain joins TRBV7-9 and TRBJ2-5, with D uncertain. CDR3 protein: CASSLESATKETQYF. CDR3 DNA sequence: TGTGCCAGCAGCTTAGAATCAGCAACTAAAGAGACCCAGTACTTC.